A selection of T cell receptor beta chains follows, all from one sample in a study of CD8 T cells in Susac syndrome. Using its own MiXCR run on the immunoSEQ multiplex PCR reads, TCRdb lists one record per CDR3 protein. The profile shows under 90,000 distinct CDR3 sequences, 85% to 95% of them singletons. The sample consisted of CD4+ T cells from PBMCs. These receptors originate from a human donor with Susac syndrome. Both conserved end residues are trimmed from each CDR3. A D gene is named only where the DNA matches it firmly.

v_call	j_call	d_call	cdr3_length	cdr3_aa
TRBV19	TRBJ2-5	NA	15	ASSVTTGAIRKETQY
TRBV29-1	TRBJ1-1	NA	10	SVELRNTEAF
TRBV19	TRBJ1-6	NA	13	ASSISRTDNSPLH
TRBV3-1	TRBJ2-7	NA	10	ASSQGRREQY
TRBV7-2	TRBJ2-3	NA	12	ASSLDRYTDTQY
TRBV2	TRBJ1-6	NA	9	ASTFNSPLH
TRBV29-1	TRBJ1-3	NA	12	SVQKADAGNTIY
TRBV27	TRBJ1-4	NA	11	ASSHGQNEKLF
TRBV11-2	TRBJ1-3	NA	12	ASTPGASGNTIY
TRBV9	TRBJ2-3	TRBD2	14	ASSLLAEPPTDTQY
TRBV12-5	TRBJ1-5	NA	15	ASGPEVVENSNQPQH
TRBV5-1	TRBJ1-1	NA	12	ASYYDRQKGEAF
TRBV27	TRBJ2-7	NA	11	ASSSAGSYEQY
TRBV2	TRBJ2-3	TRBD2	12	ASGSSGGEDTQY
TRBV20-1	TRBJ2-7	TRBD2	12	SARASGTIYEQY
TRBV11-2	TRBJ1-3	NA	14	ASSLDRASSGNTIY
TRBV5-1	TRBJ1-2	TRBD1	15	ASSPEPGRGPNYGYT
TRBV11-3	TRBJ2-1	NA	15	ASSLAPGLGSYNEQF
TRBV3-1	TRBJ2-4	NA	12	ASSQEQGKNIQY
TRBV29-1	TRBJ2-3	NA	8	SGRGDTQY
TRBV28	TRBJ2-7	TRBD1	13	ASSFEGQGIYEQY
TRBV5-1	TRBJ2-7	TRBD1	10	ASSLTGEGWY
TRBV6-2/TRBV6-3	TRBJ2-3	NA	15	ASSPSLGVDVPDTQY
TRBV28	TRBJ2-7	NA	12	ASTGRDVPYEQY
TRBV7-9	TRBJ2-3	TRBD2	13	ASSLAGRGGDTQY
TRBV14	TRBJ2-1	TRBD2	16	ASSRLAGGPSSYNEQF
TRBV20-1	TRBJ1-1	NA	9	TDTGGIEAF
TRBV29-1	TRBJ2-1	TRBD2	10	SVETSGNEQF
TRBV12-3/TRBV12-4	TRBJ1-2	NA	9	ASSYRRGYT
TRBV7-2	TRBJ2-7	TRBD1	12	ASSGQGGSYEQY
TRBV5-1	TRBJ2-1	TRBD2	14	ASSLGGTSGSDEQF
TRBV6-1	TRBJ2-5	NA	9	ASSGSVAQY